This entry lists 14 T cell receptor beta chains sequenced from one sample in a study of shared clonotypes between healthy human individuals. As defined, naive CD8 cells were CD45RO-negative and positively selected for CCR7, with terminally differentiated effector memory CD45RA+ cells excluded. Some clones are missing from TCRdb's copy, which holds only in-frame ones; the method was immunoSEQ multiplex PCR. The table includes about 2.1 million clones, approximately 94% detected once. The sample comprised naive CD8+ T cells from PBMCs. The origin of the receptors is a man between 18 and 29 years old in good health. Some clones in this sample may be carry-over from other donors' samples.

In the case of this clone: In the same sample, other DNA sequences code for this CDR3. The chain has TRBV27 and TRBJ2-7, with a possible D match to TRBD2 (5 bases). Germline V gene lookup returns CDR1 MNHEY and CDR2 SMNVEV (reference sequence). This CDR3 is 13 amino acids long. V was clipped by 1 base and J by 4 bases, with 8 bases between them. The CDR3 coding sequence is TGTGCCAGCAGTTTATTGGGCGGGTACGAGCAGTACTTC. This sequence encodes CASSLLGGYEQYF.

The chain combines TRBV10-3 with TRBJ1-1; no definite D call. Germline values: CDR1 ENHRY, CDR2 SYGVKD. Trimming removed 6 bases at V and 0 bases at J, with 11 bases between. This CDR3 spans 14 amino acids. CDR3 loop: CAISDDVLNTEAFF. The CDR3 region has the DNA TGTGCCATCAGCGACGACGTCCTGAACACTGAAGCTTTCTTT.

The V call is TRBV10-1, the J call TRBJ2-2, with 9 bases fitting TRBD1. Germline CDR1 is WNHNN and CDR2 is SYGVQD (reference sequence). The J segment lost 3 bases and the V segment lost 5 bases, leaving 7 bases of the junction unmatched. The CDR3 is made up of 16 amino acids. In DNA form, the CDR3 reads TGCGCCAGCAGTCATGGACAGGGGACTTACACCGGGGAGCTGTTTTTT. Amino acid sequence: CASSHGQGTYTGELFF.

CDR3 residues: CASSWTETAYEQYF. The CDR3 nucleotides are TGTGCCAGCAGCTGGACGGAAACGGCCTACGAGCAGTACTTC. The chain joins TRBV2 to TRBJ2-7; D uncertain. CDR1 SNHLY and CDR2 FYNNEI come from the germline V gene. CDR3 length equals 14 residues. The V and J ends lost 6 bases and 2 bases respectively, with 14 bases between them.

V is TRBV7-3 and J is TRBJ2-1; 7 nucleotides agree with TRBD2. With V trimmed by 3 bases and J by 0 bases, 5 bases remained unmatched. This CDR3 is built from 16 residues. Germline CDR1 SGHTA, CDR2 FQGTGA. The CDR3 DNA is TGTGCCAGCAGCTTCCTAGCGGAAAGCTCCTACAATGAGCAGTTCTTC. This codes for CASSFLAESSYNEQFF.

The V and J genes are TRBV7-9 and TRBJ2-5, with 11 positions matching TRBD2. After removal of 5 bases from V and 1 base from J, the junction contained 3 bases not matched to a gene. The germline gives CDR1 SEHNR, CDR2 FQNEAQ (reference sequence). The CDR3 has 15 amino acids. CDR3 DNA: TGTGCCAGCAGCATGGGGACTAGCGGCCAAGAGACCCAGTACTTC. Translated: CASSMGTSGQETQYF.

The chain recombines TRBV27 with TRBJ2-5; 12 bases are a match to TRBD2. The CDR3 is 16 amino acids. V dropped 5 bases and J dropped 0; count of bases not matched to a gene: 4. Germline V CDR1 and CDR2: MNHEY, SMNVEV (reference sequence). In nucleotides, the CDR3 is TGTGCCAGCAGTCCGGGGACTAGCGGGCACCAAGAGACCCAGTACTTC. This encodes CASSPGTSGHQETQYF.

The chain uses TRBV4-1 and TRBJ1-5, with D possibly matching TRBD1 (5 bases). V gave up 6 bases and J gave up 4 bases, with 16 bases separating them. The CDR3 has 15 amino acids. The germline V gene has CDR1 MGHRA and CDR2 YSYEKL. CDR3 sequence reads: CASRLLDKGNQPQHF. The CDR3 DNA sequence: TGCGCCAGCAGACTGCTAGATAAGGGGAATCAGCCCCAGCATTTT.

In regard to this clone: At the DNA level, this CDR3 is encoded by other sequences in the same sample as well. V gene TRBV7-9 combines with J gene TRBJ1-5; maybe TRBD1 (6 bases). There are 14 residues in the CDR3. V was trimmed by 1 base and J by 4 bases, leaving 8 bases between them. Germline CDR1 and CDR2: SEHNR and FQNEAQ (reference sequence). CDR3 protein: CASSLGTANQPQHF. CDR3 sequence (DNA): TGTGCCAGCAGCTTAGGGACAGCTAATCAGCCCCAGCATTTT.

This chain joins TRBV6-4 and TRBJ2-3, with 8 bases matching TRBD2. The V gene end was trimmed by 3 bases and the J gene end by 2 bases; junction bases not matched to a gene: 7. The CDR3 runs 16 residues. Per the germline V gene, CDR1 is MRHNA and CDR2 is SNTAGT. CDR3 sequence: CASSETREGDTDTQYF. CDR3 nucleotides: TGTGCCAGCAGTGAAACTCGGGAGGGAGACACAGATACGCAGTATTTT.

This sequence joins TRBV11-1 and TRBJ2-5, with D perhaps matching TRBD2 (6 bases). Germline values: CDR1 SGHAT, CDR2 FQDESV (reference sequence). The CDR3 runs 16 residues. With 2 bases removed from V and 2 bases from J, the gap between germline ends came to 15 bases. In DNA, the CDR3 is TGTGCCAGCAGCTTAAGGAGGGTGGGCCCTCAAGAGACCCAGTACTTC. It yields the protein CASSLRRVGPQETQYF.

The chain combines TRBV7-2 with TRBJ2-1; D possibly corresponds to TRBD1 (5 bases). The CDR3 is 16 amino acids. The V and J ends lost 5 bases and 4 bases respectively, with 18 bases between them. Germline-derived CDR1 and CDR2 are SGHTA and FQGNSA. This chain's CDR3 is CASSPHNLGLYNEQFF. For the CDR3, the DNA is TGTGCCAGCAGCCCACACAATCTGGGGCTTTACAATGAGCAGTTCTTC.

The chain uses TRBV4-3 and TRBJ2-7; 9 bases fit TRBD1. V lost 0 bases to trimming and J lost 4 bases; unmatched junction nucleotides: 10. Germline V gene lookup returns CDR1 LGHNA and CDR2 YSLEER. This CDR3 contains 17 residues. The CDR3 spells CASSQDGSGTGTYEQYF. The CDR3 DNA sequence: TGCGCCAGCAGCCAAGATGGTTCGGGGACAGGGACTTACGAGCAGTACTTC.

Turning to this clone: The sample contains more than one DNA sequence encoding this CDR3. This chain links TRBV6-6 with TRBJ2-1; no firm D call. The CDR3 has 12 amino acids. Trimming removed 2 bases at V and 7 bases at J, with 6 bases between. Germline V lookup: CDR1 MNHNY, CDR2 SVGAGI (reference sequence). The CDR3 region has the DNA TGTGCCAGCAGTTACGAAGGAAATGAGCAGTTCTTC. Encoded protein: CASSYEGNEQFF.